A single sample is the source of the 15 T cell receptor beta chains below, sequenced in a study of blood T cell repertoires in COVID-19. Measured with immunoSEQ multiplex PCR; TCRdb has only the in-frame clones, and not every one. The sample has roughly 65,000 clones, about 81% seen once. The sequenced material came from peripheral blood. The origin of the receptors is a man at least 80 years old with acute or convalescent COVID-19.

The chain recombines TRBV2 with TRBJ1-5; the D is unclear. Per germline, CDR1 SNHLY and CDR2 FYNNEI. V lost 7 bases, J lost 5 bases, and 12 bases lay in between. This CDR3 is built from 13 residues. The CDR3 region is CASTLSRYQPQHF. As DNA, the CDR3 is TGTGCCAGCACCCTCTCGAGGTATCAGCCCCAGCATTTT.

The CDR3: CSASRRADYEQYF. DNA of the CDR3: TGCAGTGCTAGTAGGCGGGCTGACTACGAGCAGTACTTC. The J gene is TRBJ2-7, the V gene TRBV20-1; D might be TRBD2 (5 bases). The ends were cut back, 3 bases at V and 3 bases at J, with 12 bases in the middle. CDR1 and CDR2 from the germline V gene are DFQATT and SNEGSKA (reference sequence). The length of the CDR3 is 13 residues.

The genes are TRBV2 and TRBJ2-3, with 9 bases that match TRBD2. Unmatched junction bases numbered 5, after V lost 4 bases and J lost 6 bases. Looked up from germline, CDR1 is SNHLY and CDR2 is FYNNEI. The CDR3 totals 14 residues. The CDR3: CASSAGLAWDTQYF. The DNA of the CDR3 is TGTGCCAGCAGTGCCGGACTAGCGTGGGATACGCAGTATTTT.

The V call is TRBV21-1, the J call TRBJ1-2; the table calls TRBD1, which could not be checked here. TRBV21-1 is a pseudogene locus. This CDR3 has 14 amino acids. The CDR3 sequence: CANRDRGPRGGYTF. The DNA for the CDR3 is TGTGCCAACCGGGACAGGGGCCCTCGGGGGGGCTACACCTTC.

J is TRBJ1-2 and V is TRBV5-1; possibly TRBD1 for D (6 bases). From germline, CDR1 is SGHRS and CDR2 YFSETQ. This CDR3 spans 14 amino acids. V was cut by 5 bases and J by 3 bases, with 14 bases left in between. Written as DNA, the CDR3 is TGCGCCAGCAGTGGGCAGGGGCGTCACTATGGCTACACCTTC. It translates to CASSGQGRHYGYTF.

This clone showed up just once. The chain is built from TRBV18 and TRBJ2-5; 13 bases map to TRBD2. CDR3 size: 16 residues. In germline, CDR1 is KGHSH, CDR2 LQKENI. Trimming cost V 4 bases and J 2 bases; bases outside gene matches: 4. The CDR3 DNA is TGTGCCAGCTCACTTGGGACTAGCGGGGTTCAAGAGACCCAGTACTTC. This sequence encodes CASSLGTSGVQETQYF.

This clone was recorded a few times. This rearrangement joins TRBV3-1 (or the pseudogene TRBV3-2) to TRBJ2-7; no firm D call. Germline assignment: CDR1 LGHDT and CDR2 YNNKEL (reference sequence). V was pared by 0 bases and J by 2 bases, with 11 bases between. The CDR3 runs 15 residues. The CDR3 protein is CASSQDTVITYEQYF. CDR3 bases: TGTGCCAGCAGCCAAGATACGGTGATTACCTACGAGCAGTACTTC.

This chain uses TRBV11-1 with TRBJ2-3; 7 positions agree with TRBD1. With 2 bases clipped from V and 4 bases from J, the junction kept 3 bases outside the gene matches. Per the germline V gene, CDR1 is SGHAT and CDR2 is FQDESV (reference sequence). The CDR3 totals 14 residues. CDR3 in DNA: TGTGCCAGCAGCTTATGGCAGGGGGCAGATACGCAGTATTTT. It codes for CASSLWQGADTQYF.

The rearrangement links TRBV3-1 (or the pseudogene TRBV3-2) to TRBJ2-6; tentatively, D is TRBD1 (6 bases). V lost 4 bases, J lost 2 bases, and 9 bases lay in between. Germline V lookup: CDR1 LGHDT, CDR2 YNNKEL (reference sequence). There are 15 residues in the CDR3. The CDR3 nucleotides read TGTGCCAGCAGCCCTTACAGGGCTGGGGCCAACGTCCTGACTTTC. It encodes CASSPYRAGANVLTF.

The V call is TRBV18, the J call TRBJ2-1; no reliable D call. Looked up from germline, CDR1 is KGHSH and CDR2 is LQKENI. This CDR3 is built from 15 residues. V dropped 3 bases and J dropped 5 bases, with 14 bases sitting between them. CDR3 sequence: CASSPETQRNNEQFF. The CDR3, as DNA: TGTGCCAGCTCACCCGAGACCCAGCGAAACAATGAGCAGTTCTTC.

The chain has TRBV10-3 and TRBJ2-3; TRBD2 is a possible D gene (7 bases). This CDR3 comprises 14 residues. V shed 8 bases and J shed 2 bases, with 14 bases lying between them. CDR1 is ENHRY and CDR2 is SYGVKD in the germline V gene. The CDR3 region is CAIRPGGLTDTQYF. The CDR3 nucleotides read TGTGCCATCCGTCCGGGGGGCCTCACAGATACGCAGTATTTT.

The V gene is TRBV5-1, the J gene TRBJ2-1; perhaps TRBD2 as D (6 bases). Trimming left V 7 bases short and J 4 bases short, with 15 bases between. This CDR3 contains 14 residues. Germline CDR1 SGHRS, CDR2 YFSETQ. Here the CDR3 reads CASGSGLGYNEQFF. The CDR3 DNA is TGCGCCAGCGGAAGCGGGTTGGGTTACAATGAGCAGTTCTTC.

This chain links TRBV9 with TRBJ1-6, with D possibly being TRBD1 (6 bases). V gave up 0 bases and J gave up 9 bases, with 10 bases separating them. This CDR3 contains 14 residues. From germline, CDR1 is SGDLS and CDR2 YYNGEE. The CDR3 nucleotides read TGTGCCAGCAGCGTAGCAGGGGAGGGTTCACCCCTCCACTTT. Its protein is CASSVAGEGSPLHF.

This chain connects TRBV5-5 to TRBJ2-2; TRBD1 matches 9 bases. The V gene's germline CDR1 is SGHKS and CDR2 YYEKEE (reference sequence). The trim removed 1 base at V and 7 bases at J, leaving 5 bases unmatched. The CDR3 spans 15 residues. The CDR3, as DNA: TGTGCCAGCAGCTTGACCGGGACAGGGATCGGGGAGCTGTTTTTT. Protein sequence: CASSLTGTGIGELFF.

This chain links TRBV5-1 with TRBJ1-4, with D possibly being TRBD1 (5 bases). The CDR3 covers 14 residues. Germline CDR1 reads SGHRS; CDR2 reads YFSETQ. Deletions cut 0 bases from V and 7 bases from J, with 10 bases between. For the CDR3, the DNA is TGCGCCAGCAGCTTGGGGGGCCCTGGTGAAAAACTGTTTTTT. It yields the protein CASSLGGPGEKLFF.